The following is a TCR beta chain sequence with its context. Repertoires were generated with immunoSEQ multiplex PCR, while TCRdb's copy carries only in-frame clones and drops some. Of around 70,000 clones in the sample, 65% to 85% are singletons; the top ten hold about 4.4%. V lost 7 bases and J 4 bases, leaving 19 bases between the germline ends. The CDR3 loop spans 15 amino acids. Germline lookup yields CDR1 SGHAT and CDR2 FQNNGV. The data were taken from a study of blood T cell repertoires in COVID-19. In the study overall: Samples taken during acute and convalescent COVID-19 were collected in the United States, Italy and Spain. The cDNA or gDNA used as material had been derived from T cells, B-cell-depleted T cells, or PBMCs.

The rearrangement uses TRBV11-2 and TRBJ1-2, with a tentative D call TRBD1 (6 bases). Material for sequencing was peripheral blood. The sequence derives from a woman of 80 years or more with active or convalescent COVID-19. The CDR3 nucleotides read TGTGCCAGCAAACTGTCGGGGGCGGGGGCCTATGGCTACACCTTC. Encoded protein: CASKLSGAGAYGYTF.